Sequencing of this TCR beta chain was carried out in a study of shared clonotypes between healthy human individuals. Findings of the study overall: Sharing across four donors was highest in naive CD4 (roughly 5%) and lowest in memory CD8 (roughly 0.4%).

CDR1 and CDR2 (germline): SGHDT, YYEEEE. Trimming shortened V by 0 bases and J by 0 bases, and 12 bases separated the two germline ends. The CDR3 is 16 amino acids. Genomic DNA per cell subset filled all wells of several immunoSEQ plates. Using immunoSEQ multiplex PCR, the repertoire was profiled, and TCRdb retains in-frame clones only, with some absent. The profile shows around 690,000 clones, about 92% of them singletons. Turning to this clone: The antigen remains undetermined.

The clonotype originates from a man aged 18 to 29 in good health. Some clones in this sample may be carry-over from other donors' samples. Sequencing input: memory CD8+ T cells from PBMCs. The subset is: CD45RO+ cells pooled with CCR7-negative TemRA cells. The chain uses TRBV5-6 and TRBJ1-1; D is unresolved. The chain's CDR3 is CASSLVGEWMNTEAFF. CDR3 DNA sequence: TGTGCCAGCAGCTTGGTGGGCGAGTGGATGAACACTGAAGCTTTCTTT.